This T cell receptor beta chain was sequenced in a study of blood T cell repertoires in COVID-19. The overall study: The cDNA or gDNA used as material had been derived from T cells, B-cell-depleted T cells, or PBMCs.

Per the original methods: Amplification from reference gene primers served as the basis for estimated nucleated cell counts. Clones were sequenced by immunoSEQ multiplex PCR, and TCRdb holds only the in-frame ones, with some missing. V, J and clone size reflect that table, while D and trimming were determined from the DNA. The sample consists of 130,000 or so clones, approximately 88% of them appearing once. V lost 4 bases, J lost 3 bases, and 10 bases lay in between. This CDR3 contains 13 residues. Germline V lookup: CDR1 SGHRS, CDR2 YFSETQ. The chain has TRBV5-1 and TRBJ1-1; D is perhaps TRBD1 (5 bases). Material: peripheral blood. The origin of this receptor is a man between 60 and 75 years old with acute or convalescent COVID-19. CDR3 in DNA: TGCGCCAGCAGCCGGGACTTGGACACTGAAGCTTTCTTT. This sequence encodes CASSRDLDTEAFF.